These T cell receptor beta chains were read from a single sample in a study of blood T cell repertoires in COVID-19. TCRdb's copy holds only in-frame clones and misses some; the assay was immunoSEQ multiplex PCR. Of 200,000 to 250,000 clones in the sample, about four fifths are singletons; the top ten hold roughly 12%. The specimen sequenced was peripheral blood. These receptors came from a woman aged 40 to 50 with acute or convalescent COVID-19. Both conserved end residues are part of each CDR3. Each record gives: clone size, V gene, J gene, D gene, CDR3 protein, CDR3 DNA. The D gene is left open where the match is weak. Not every row has a clone size; where given, it reads once, few, many or a size class.

clone_size: few
v_call: TRBV14
j_call: TRBJ2-1
d_call: TRBD1
cdr3_aa: CASSRTGGEQFF
cdr3_nt: TGTGCCAGCAGCCGGACAGGGGGAGAGCAGTTCTTC

clone_size: NA
v_call: TRBV19
j_call: TRBJ1-5
d_call: TRBD1
cdr3_aa: CASSTGQGHQPQHF
cdr3_nt: TGTGCCAGTAGTACCGGACAGGGACATCAGCCCCAGCATTTT

clone_size: NA
v_call: TRBV6-5
j_call: TRBJ1-1
d_call: NA
cdr3_aa: CASSPRMNTEAFF
cdr3_nt: TGTGCCAGCAGTCCCAGGATGAACACTGAAGCTTTCTTT

clone_size: few
v_call: TRBV19
j_call: TRBJ1-2
d_call: TRBD1
cdr3_aa: CASSIYGRQGGEYGYTF
cdr3_nt: TGTGCCAGTAGTATCTACGGGAGACAGGGAGGAGAGTATGGCTACACCTTC

clone_size: NA
v_call: TRBV7-2
j_call: TRBJ2-7
d_call: TRBD2
cdr3_aa: CASSQWTSGEQYF
cdr3_nt: TGTGCCAGCAGCCAATGGACTAGCGGGGAGCAGTACTTC

clone_size: few
v_call: TRBV10-3
j_call: TRBJ2-1
d_call: NA
cdr3_aa: CATPAKRYEQFF
cdr3_nt: TGTGCCACCCCGGCCAAGCGATATGAGCAGTTCTTC

clone_size: NA
v_call: TRBV6-2/TRBV6-3
j_call: TRBJ1-5
d_call: TRBD1
cdr3_aa: CASSSTDRGGNQPQHF
cdr3_nt: TGTGCCAGCAGTTCCACAGACAGGGGAGGCAATCAGCCCCAGCATTTT

clone_size: NA
v_call: TRBV7-9
j_call: TRBJ1-1
d_call: TRBD1
cdr3_aa: CASSTRDRVNTEAFF
cdr3_nt: TGTGCCAGCAGCACTCGGGACAGGGTGAACACTGAAGCTTTCTTT

clone_size: NA
v_call: TRBV7-8
j_call: TRBJ2-3
d_call: TRBD2
cdr3_aa: CASSLVGIAGTTDTQYF
cdr3_nt: TGTGCCAGCAGCTTAGTGGGGATAGCGGGGACCACAGATACGCAGTATTTT

clone_size: NA
v_call: TRBV7-9
j_call: TRBJ2-1
d_call: NA
cdr3_aa: CASSSSGTSSDEQFF
cdr3_nt: TGTGCCAGCAGCTCTTCCGGGACTTCCTCCGATGAGCAGTTCTTC

clone_size: few
v_call: TRBV19
j_call: TRBJ2-1
d_call: NA
cdr3_aa: CASSRERGYNEQFF
cdr3_nt: TGTGCCAGTAGTAGGGAGAGAGGCTACAATGAGCAGTTCTTC

clone_size: NA
v_call: TRBV7-2
j_call: TRBJ2-7
d_call: TRBD2
cdr3_aa: CASSSRPGLASYEQYF
cdr3_nt: TGTGCCAGCAGCTCGCGCCCGGGACTAGCTTCCTACGAGCAGTACTTC

clone_size: NA
v_call: TRBV9
j_call: TRBJ1-1
d_call: NA
cdr3_aa: CASSHGGIFTEAFF
cdr3_nt: TGTGCCAGCAGTCATGGCGGCATTTTCACTGAAGCTTTCTTT

clone_size: NA
v_call: TRBV7-2
j_call: TRBJ1-1
d_call: NA
cdr3_aa: CASSLEGRRTEAFF
cdr3_nt: TGTGCCAGCAGCTTAGAAGGGAGACGGACTGAAGCTTTCTTT

clone_size: NA
v_call: TRBV27
j_call: TRBJ1-5
d_call: NA
cdr3_aa: CASKKVAGTSINQPQHF
cdr3_nt: TGTGCCAGCAAGAAGGTGGCAGGGACTTCCATCAATCAGCCCCAGCATTTT

clone_size: NA
v_call: TRBV19
j_call: TRBJ1-1
d_call: NA
cdr3_aa: CASRNPGAGEATEAFF
cdr3_nt: TGTGCCAGTAGGAACCCCGGGGCAGGGGAAGCCACTGAAGCTTTCTTT

clone_size: NA
v_call: TRBV19
j_call: TRBJ1-3
d_call: NA
cdr3_aa: CASRMGGTPFSGNTIYF
cdr3_nt: TGTGCCAGTAGGATGGGGGGAACACCGTTCTCTGGAAACACCATATATTTT

clone_size: NA
v_call: TRBV3-1/TRBV3-2
j_call: TRBJ2-4
d_call: TRBD1
cdr3_aa: CASSQPTGSINIQYF
cdr3_nt: TGTGCCAGCAGCCAACCGACAGGGTCGATCAACATTCAGTACTTC

clone_size: NA
v_call: TRBV5-6
j_call: TRBJ1-2
d_call: TRBD1
cdr3_aa: CASSPPDRGLTYGYTF
cdr3_nt: TGTGCCAGCAGCCCCCCGGACAGGGGCCTCACCTATGGCTACACCTTC

clone_size: NA
v_call: TRBV30
j_call: TRBJ1-6
d_call: NA
cdr3_aa: CAWSPVWSPLHF
cdr3_nt: TGTGCCTGGAGTCCAGTGTGGTCACCCCTCCACTTT

clone_size: NA
v_call: TRBV5-6
j_call: TRBJ1-2
d_call: TRBD1
cdr3_aa: CASSQKGTAIANYGYTF
cdr3_nt: TGTGCCAGCAGCCAGAAGGGGACAGCGATAGCTAACTATGGCTACACCTTC

clone_size: NA
v_call: TRBV5-1
j_call: TRBJ2-1
d_call: TRBD2
cdr3_aa: CASSSLAGGSNEQFF
cdr3_nt: TGCGCCAGCAGCTCTCTAGCGGGAGGGAGCAATGAGCAGTTCTTC

clone_size: few
v_call: TRBV5-5
j_call: TRBJ1-1
d_call: NA
cdr3_aa: CASTSFWRPTYTEAFF
cdr3_nt: TGTGCCAGCACCTCCTTCTGGCGGCCTACCTACACTGAAGCTTTCTTT

clone_size: NA
v_call: TRBV10-2
j_call: TRBJ2-1
d_call: NA
cdr3_aa: CASSEESSLIEQFF
cdr3_nt: TGCGCCAGCAGTGAGGAATCTAGTTTGATTGAGCAGTTCTTC

clone_size: NA
v_call: TRBV12-3/TRBV12-4
j_call: TRBJ1-2
d_call: NA
cdr3_aa: CASSLSGSSGYTF
cdr3_nt: TGTGCCAGCAGTTTATCAGGGTCGAGTGGCTACACCTTC

clone_size: NA
v_call: TRBV5-1
j_call: TRBJ2-7
d_call: TRBD1
cdr3_aa: CASSLAIRDRGLEQYF
cdr3_nt: TGCGCCAGCAGCTTGGCCATCCGGGACAGGGGGCTGGAGCAGTACTTC

clone_size: NA
v_call: TRBV5-1
j_call: TRBJ2-7
d_call: NA
cdr3_aa: CASSLGAQGSGYEQYF
cdr3_nt: TGCGCCAGCAGCTTGGGGGCGCAGGGGTCGGGTTACGAGCAGTACTTC

clone_size: NA
v_call: TRBV18
j_call: TRBJ1-6
d_call: NA
cdr3_aa: CASSPPGEGVGSPLHF
cdr3_nt: TGTGCCAGCTCACCTCCCGGAGAGGGCGTGGGCTCACCCCTCCACTTT

clone_size: NA
v_call: TRBV5-1
j_call: TRBJ1-2
d_call: TRBD1
cdr3_aa: CASSLGTGDNYGYTF
cdr3_nt: TGCGCCAGCAGCTTGGGGACAGGGGATAACTATGGCTACACCTTC

clone_size: NA
v_call: TRBV14
j_call: TRBJ2-1
d_call: TRBD2
cdr3_aa: CASSHSPPGLAANEQFF
cdr3_nt: TGTGCCAGCAGCCATTCGCCCCCGGGACTAGCGGCCAATGAGCAGTTCTTC

clone_size: NA
v_call: TRBV6-2/TRBV6-3
j_call: TRBJ2-1
d_call: TRBD2
cdr3_aa: CASSFLAGGHYNEQFF
cdr3_nt: TGTGCCAGCAGTTTTCTAGCGGGAGGCCACTACAATGAGCAGTTCTTC

clone_size: once
v_call: TRBV6-5
j_call: TRBJ1-1
d_call: NA
cdr3_aa: CASSLGGRETEAFF
cdr3_nt: TGTGCCAGCAGTTTAGGGGGAAGAGAGACTGAAGCTTTCTTT